This TCR beta chain was recorded in a study of regulatory T cells. Study-wide findings and caveats: Compared with autologous conventional CD4+ cells and control regulatory cells, CD3G-deficient regulatory T cells showed reduced diversity.

The CDR3 covers 17 residues. The germline V gene has CDR1 LNHDA and CDR2 SQIVND (reference sequence). The trim removed 5 bases at V and 3 bases at J, leaving 11 bases unmatched. In the case of this clone: As yet, its antigen is unknown.

Amplification used 52 TRBV primers and 13 TRBJ primers. Using immunoSEQ multiplex PCR, the repertoire was profiled, and TCRdb retains in-frame clones only, with some absent. Among some 6,000 clones, roughly nine tenths were seen once, and the ten largest hold under 2%. The source is a person under 35 with CD3G deficiency. The sample comprised CD4+ Tregs sorted from blood. The rearrangement links TRBV19 to TRBJ2-3; 10 positions agree with TRBD2. The CDR3 loop reads CASSRRLLAGVTDTQYF. The CDR3 DNA reads as TGTGCCAGTAGTCGGAGGCTTCTAGCGGGAGTAACAGATACGCAGTATTTT.